This TCR beta chain was retrieved from a study of T cell changes during pregnancy in multiple sclerosis. Data came from immunoSEQ multiplex PCR; TCRdb stores just in-frame clones and leaves some out. The sample lists roughly 73,000 clones, around 90% seen once, with approximately 2% in the top ten. V was cut by 11 bases and J by 7 bases, with 17 bases left in between. The germline V gene encodes CDR1 LNHDA and CDR2 SQIVND (reference sequence). The CDR3 extends over 12 amino acids. This specimen consisted of peripheral blood, obtained in the second trimester of pregnancy. The source of this sequence is a female donor in good health, enrolled as a control in a pregnancy study. This chain joins TRBV19 and TRBJ1-2; D is perhaps TRBD1 (6 bases). This CDR3 is CASTGNKAGYTF. The CDR3 DNA reads TGTGCCTCCACAGGGAATAAGGCTGGCTACACCTTC. Full variable domain (outside the CDR3, taken from reference TRBV19 and TRBJ1-2): DGGITQSPKYLFRKEGQNVTLSCEQNLNHDAMYWYRQDPGQGLRLIYYSQIVNDFQKGDIAEGYSVSREKKESFPLTVTSAQKNPTAFYLCASTGNKAGYTFGSGTRLTVV.